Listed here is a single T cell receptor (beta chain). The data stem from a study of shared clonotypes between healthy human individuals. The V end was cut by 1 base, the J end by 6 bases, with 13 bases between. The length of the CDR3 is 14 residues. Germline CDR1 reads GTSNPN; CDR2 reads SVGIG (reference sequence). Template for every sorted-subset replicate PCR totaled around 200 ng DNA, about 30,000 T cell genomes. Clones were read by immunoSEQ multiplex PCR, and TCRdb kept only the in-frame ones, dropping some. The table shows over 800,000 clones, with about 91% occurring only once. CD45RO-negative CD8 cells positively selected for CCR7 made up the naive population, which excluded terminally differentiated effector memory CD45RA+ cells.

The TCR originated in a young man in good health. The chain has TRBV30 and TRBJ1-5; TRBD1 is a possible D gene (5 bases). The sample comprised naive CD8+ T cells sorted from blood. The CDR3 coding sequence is TGTGCCTGGAGTGCTACAGGTTTCGGTCAGCCCCAGCATTTT. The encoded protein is CAWSATGFGQPQHF.